This note documents a single TCR beta chain sequence. This clonotype showed up just a few times. The antigen this receptor binds is unknown. No base qualities exist here, and no much larger clone lies one base off it. Between the V and J ends, shortened by 2 bases and 0 bases respectively, the junction contains 10 bases. Its CDR3 holds 15 amino acids, cysteine through phenylalanine. Here the CDR3 DNA is all that survives: 45 bases in frame from base 1. CDR1 and CDR2 are read off the germline V gene as KGHSH and LQKENI. This sample is part of a study of T cell repertoires in cytomegalovirus infection (dated by TCRdb to about 2019). For context, the study as a whole: Donor HLA type was relevant to the analysis, as public TCR beta signatures indicated carriage of CMV infection together with the matching HLA type. Beyond this particular receptor, the publication reports: In both this cohort and an independent cohort of several hundred donors, the cumulative frequency of public TCR beta family members distinguished carriers of CMV infection plus the relevant HLA type. The ex vivo response was dominated by HLA-C-restricted CMV-specific TCR beta clonotypes, and the single most frequent clonotype in two of eight donors was supplied by these HLA-C-restricted clonotypes.

The reads were generated on an Illumina HiSeq 1500. TCRdb reworked the public reads: Q25 trimming with fastp, MiXCR clone assembly, productive beta chains retained. One record per CDR3 amino acid sequence lists the most common genes and DNA. The sample data list almost 300,000 distinct CDR3 sequences, and roughly a tenth of these were observed just once. The ten most abundant clones make up around 2.4% of the sample. The clonotype was recovered from a human donor in good health (CMV status not recorded). Some clones in this sample may be carry-over from other donors' samples. The source material was PBMCs. In this chain, TRBV18 is recombined with TRBJ1-1; the D gene is unclear. DNA sequence: TGTGCCAGCTCACCAACTGGAGCAATGAACACTGAAGCTTTCTTT. Protein translation: CASSPTGAMNTEAFF.